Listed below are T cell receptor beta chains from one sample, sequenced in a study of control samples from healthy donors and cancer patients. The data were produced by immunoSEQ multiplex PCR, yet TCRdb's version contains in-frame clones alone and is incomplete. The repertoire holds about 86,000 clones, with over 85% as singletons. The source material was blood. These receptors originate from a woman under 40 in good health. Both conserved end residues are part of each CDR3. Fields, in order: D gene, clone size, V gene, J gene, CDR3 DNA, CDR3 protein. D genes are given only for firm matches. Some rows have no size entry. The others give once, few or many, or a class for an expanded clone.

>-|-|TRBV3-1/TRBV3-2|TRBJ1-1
TGTGCCAGCTCTCCCTCCCCTGCGAACACTGAAGCTTTCTTT
CASSPSPANTEAFF
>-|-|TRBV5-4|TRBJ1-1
TGTGCCAGCAGCTCCCCCCCGAAAGACGGGAACACTGAAGCTTTCTTT
CASSSPPKDGNTEAFF
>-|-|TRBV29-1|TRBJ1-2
TGCAGCATTGGGGCAGCTACGCTAGGGGGCTACACCTTC
CSIGAATLGGYTF
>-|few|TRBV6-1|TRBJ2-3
TGTGCCAGCAGTGACACCTTCGGAGATACGCAGTATTTT
CASSDTFGDTQYF
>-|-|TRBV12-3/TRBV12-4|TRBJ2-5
TGTGCCAGCAGTCCTCTTTTAGGGGAGACCCAGTACTTC
CASSPLLGETQYF
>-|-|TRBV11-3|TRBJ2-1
TGTGCCAGCAGCCCCGGAAACTGGCTCACCTACAATGAGCAGTTCTTC
CASSPGNWLTYNEQFF
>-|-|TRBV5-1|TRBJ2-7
TGCGCCAGCAGCTTGGTCAGCTCCTACGAGCAGTACTTC
CASSLVSSYEQYF
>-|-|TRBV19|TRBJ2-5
TGTGCCAGTAGTCCCCGGGCATCGGGCCCTAGGGGGGAGACCCAGTACTTC
CASSPRASGPRGETQYF
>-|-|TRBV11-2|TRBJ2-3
TGTGCCAGCAGCTTAGTTTTTCACACCACAGATACGCAGTATTTT
CASSLVFHTTDTQYF
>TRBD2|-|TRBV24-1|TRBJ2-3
TGTGCCACCAGTGAACCGGGACTAGCTCATCACAGGGATACGCAGTATTTT
CATSEPGLAHHRDTQYF
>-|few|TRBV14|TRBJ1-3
TGTGCCAGCAGCCAAAGGGGACATTCCGGAAACACCATATATTTT
CASSQRGHSGNTIYF
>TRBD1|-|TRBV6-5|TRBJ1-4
TGTGCCAGCAGCCCCGGGACAGGGAAGGAAAAACTGTTTTTT
CASSPGTGKEKLFF
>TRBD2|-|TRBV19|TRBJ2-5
TGTGCCAGTAGGAGCGGGACCTTCCAAGAGACCCAGTACTTC
CASRSGTFQETQYF
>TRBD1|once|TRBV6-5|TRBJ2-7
TGTGCCAGCAATGGTTTGACAGGGGGCATCGACGAGCAGTACTTC
CASNGLTGGIDEQYF
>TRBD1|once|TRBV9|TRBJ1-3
TGTGCCAGCAGCGTAGGACAGGGGTCTGGAAACACCATATATTTT
CASSVGQGSGNTIYF
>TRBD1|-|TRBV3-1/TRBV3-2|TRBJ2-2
TGTGCCAGCAGGGACAGGGGGACCGGGGAGCTGTTTTTT
CASRDRGTGELFF
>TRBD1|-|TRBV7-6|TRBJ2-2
TGTGCCAGCAGCTTTTCCGGGACAGGGGGCACCGGGGAGCTGTTTTTT
CASSFSGTGGTGELFF
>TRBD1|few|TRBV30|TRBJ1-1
TGTGCCTGGAGTGCGCCGGGACAGGGGGTGAGGGCCACTGAAGCTTTCTTT
CAWSAPGQGVRATEAFF
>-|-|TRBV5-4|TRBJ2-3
TGTGCCAGCAGCCCCAGCCCAGGGGACACAGATACGCAGTATTTT
CASSPSPGDTDTQYF
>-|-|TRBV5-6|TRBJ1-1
TGTGCCAGCAGCTTTCCTTCGTCGGACACTGAAGCTTTCTTT
CASSFPSSDTEAFF
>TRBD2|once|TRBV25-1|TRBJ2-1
TGTGCCAGCAGTGATACGACTAGCGGGAGCCCACAGTTCTTC
CASSDTTSGSPQFF
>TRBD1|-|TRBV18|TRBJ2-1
TGTGCCAGCTCACCATCGGGACAGGGGTCCAATGAGCAGTTCTTC
CASSPSGQGSNEQFF
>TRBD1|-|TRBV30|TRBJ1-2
TGTGCCTGGAGTCTCCTTGCCGGACAGGGGAAGGGCTACACCTTC
CAWSLLAGQGKGYTF
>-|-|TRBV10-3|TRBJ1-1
TGTGCCATCAGTGAGAGGGATCCGAACACTGAAGCTTTCTTT
CAISERDPNTEAFF
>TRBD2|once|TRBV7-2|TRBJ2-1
TGTGCCAGCAGCTTAGTGGTGGGTGGGACTAGCGGCTACAATGAGCAGTTCTTC
CASSLVVGGTSGYNEQFF
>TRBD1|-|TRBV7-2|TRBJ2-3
TGTGCCAGCAGCCGGGACAGGGCACTCACAGATACGCAGTATTTT
CASSRDRALTDTQYF
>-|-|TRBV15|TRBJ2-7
TGTGCCACCAGCAGAGATCGCAGATCCTACGAGCAGTACTTC
CATSRDRRSYEQYF
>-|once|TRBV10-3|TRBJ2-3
TGTGCCATCAAAAAGGGGTCTAGCACAGATACGCAGTATTTT
CAIKKGSSTDTQYF
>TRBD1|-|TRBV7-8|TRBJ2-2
TGTGCCAGCAGCTTAGATGCAGGGGGCCACGGGGAGCTGTTTTTT
CASSLDAGGHGELFF
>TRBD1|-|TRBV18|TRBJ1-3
TGTGCCAGCTCACCGGACAGGACCTATGGAAACACCATATATTTT
CASSPDRTYGNTIYF
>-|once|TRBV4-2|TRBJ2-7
TGTGCCAGCAGCCAAGAGGGGAGCGTCGGCGAGCAGTACTTC
CASSQEGSVGEQYF
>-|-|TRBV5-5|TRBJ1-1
TGTGCCAGCAGCTTGTCTGGGCAGGGGAAAACTGAAGCTTTCTTT
CASSLSGQGKTEAFF
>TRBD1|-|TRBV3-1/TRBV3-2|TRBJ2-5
TGTGCCAGCAGGGCGAACACAGGGGGCGCAGAGACCCAGTACTTC
CASRANTGGAETQYF
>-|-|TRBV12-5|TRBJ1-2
TGTGCTAGTGGCGTAGCAGGTGATGGCTACACCTTC
CASGVAGDGYTF